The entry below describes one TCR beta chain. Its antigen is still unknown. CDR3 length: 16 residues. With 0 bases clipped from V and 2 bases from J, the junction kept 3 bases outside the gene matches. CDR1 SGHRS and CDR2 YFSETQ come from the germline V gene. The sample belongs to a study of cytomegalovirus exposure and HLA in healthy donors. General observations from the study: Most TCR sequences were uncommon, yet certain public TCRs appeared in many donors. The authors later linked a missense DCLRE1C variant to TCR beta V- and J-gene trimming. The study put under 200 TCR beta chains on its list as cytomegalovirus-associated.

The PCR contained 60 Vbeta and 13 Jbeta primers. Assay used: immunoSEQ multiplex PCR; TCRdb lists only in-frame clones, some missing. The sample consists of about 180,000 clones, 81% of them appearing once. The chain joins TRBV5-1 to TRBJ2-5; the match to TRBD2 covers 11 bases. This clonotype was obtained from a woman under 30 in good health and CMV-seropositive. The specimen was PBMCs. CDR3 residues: CASSLAGTSGQETQYF. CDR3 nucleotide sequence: TGCGCCAGCAGCTTGGCCGGGACTAGCGGACAAGAGACCCAGTACTTC.